This entry lists 18 T cell receptor beta chains sequenced from one sample in a study of T cell repertoires in MIS-A myocarditis. Profiled with immunoSEQ multiplex PCR; TCRdb holds only in-frame clones, not every one. Of 13,000 to 15,000 clones in the sample, roughly 81% are singletons; the top ten hold about three fifths. The sequencing sample was made of left ventricle heart tissue obtained at autopsy. These receptor sequences come from a young man with fulminant myocarditis from multisystem inflammatory syndrome in adults (MIS-A) after COVID-19.

The chain joins TRBV29-1 to TRBJ2-1; 12 bases match TRBD2. Looked up from germline, CDR1 is SQVTM and CDR2 is ANQGSEA. V lost 6 bases, J lost 9 bases, and 12 bases stayed unmatched. The length of the CDR3 is 15 residues. In DNA form, the CDR3 reads TGCAGCGTGTGTTTCCTAGCGGGAGGGCCGGGTGAGCAGTTCTTC. Translated: CSVCFLAGGPGEQFF.

This clone was observed once. The V gene is TRBV19, the J gene TRBJ2-7; D call uncertain. Trimming left V 7 bases short and J 4 bases short, with 14 bases between. Germline loops: CDR1 LNHDA, CDR2 SQIVND (reference sequence). This CDR3 comprises 13 residues. The CDR3: CASTSELGYEQYF. The DNA of the CDR3 is TGTGCCAGTACCTCTGAACTGGGATACGAGCAGTACTTC.

V and J are TRBV12-3 or TRBV12-4 and TRBJ1-5; D is unclear. The CDR3 runs to 13 residues. With 6 bases removed from V and 5 bases from J, the gap between germline ends came to 11 bases. CDR3 sequence: CASSITQYQPQHF. CDR3 coding DNA: TGTGCCAGCAGCATTACGCAGTATCAGCCCCAGCATTTT.

The chain recombines TRBV5-1 with TRBJ1-2; 8 bases align to TRBD1. With V trimmed by 2 bases and J by 4 bases, 4 bases remained unmatched. CDR1 and CDR2 (germline): SGHRS, YFSETQ. This CDR3 spans 14 amino acids. The CDR3 bases are TGCGCCAGCAGCTTAGGACAGGGACCCTATGGCTACACCTTC. Amino acid sequence: CASSLGQGPYGYTF.

This clone was detected once. J is TRBJ1-1 and V is TRBV28; D ambiguous. Germline assignment: CDR1 MDHEN and CDR2 SYDVKM. CDR3 size: 16 residues. V lost 6 bases to trimming and J lost 0 bases, with 17 bases between them. Written as DNA, the CDR3 is TGTGCCAGCAGACCCAACACCCCCGGGATGAACACTGAAGCTTTCTTT. Translation: CASRPNTPGMNTEAFF.

The chain couples TRBV28 to TRBJ1-1; D is possibly TRBD1 (5 bases). V was cut by 5 bases and J by 5 bases, with 18 bases left in between. In germline, CDR1 is MDHEN, CDR2 SYDVKM. The CDR3 contains 15 residues. The CDR3 nucleotides read TGTGCCAGCAGTCCCCAACGGGGGGAGGATACTGAAGCTTTCTTT. Translated: CASSPQRGEDTEAFF.

The genes are TRBV28 and TRBJ1-1, with a possible D match to TRBD1 (5 bases). Germline values: CDR1 MDHEN, CDR2 SYDVKM. This CDR3 comprises 15 residues. The V and J ends lost 3 bases and 1 base respectively, with 12 bases between them. The CDR3 sequence is CASSFSQGRNTEAFF. The DNA of the CDR3 is TGTGCCAGCAGTTTTTCCCAGGGTCGGAACACTGAAGCTTTCTTT.

The rearrangement uses TRBV5-6 and TRBJ1-1; TRBD1 agrees at 9 bases. Looked up from germline, CDR1 is SGHDT and CDR2 is YYEEEE. The junction had 8 bases not matched to a gene; V was cut back by 4 bases and J by 1 base. The CDR3 is made up of 16 amino acids. CDR3 amino acids: CASSLRTGAKNTEAFF. The CDR3 region has the DNA TGTGCCAGCAGCCTAAGGACAGGGGCGAAGAACACTGAAGCTTTCTTT.

The chain carries TRBV28 and TRBJ2-5; D remains unclear. The CDR3 has 12 amino acids. Trimming cost V 6 bases and J 5 bases, with 10 bases left between them. In germline, CDR1 is MDHEN, CDR2 SYDVKM. The CDR3 region is CASRGSSETQYF. In nucleotides, the CDR3 is TGTGCCAGCAGGGGATCGTCGGAGACCCAGTACTTC.

The chain is built from TRBV6-2 or TRBV6-3 and TRBJ2-2; maybe TRBD2 (6 bases). The V gene lost 5 bases and the J gene lost 7 bases, with 17 bases spanning the gap. Germline values: CDR1 MNHEY, CDR2 SVGEGT. There are 15 residues in the CDR3. CDR3 nucleotide sequence: TGTGCCAGCAGTCGCTCAACTGCGGGGTACGGGGAGCTGTTTTTT. Translating gives CASSRSTAGYGELFF.

The chain is built from TRBV28 and TRBJ1-2; unclear D gene. CDR3 length: 12 residues. The V gene lost 4 bases and the J gene lost 3 bases, with 6 bases spanning the gap. CDR1 and CDR2 from the germline V gene are MDHEN and SYDVKM. CDR3 region: CASSSGDYGYTF. The DNA for the CDR3 is TGTGCCAGCAGTTCCGGAGACTATGGCTACACCTTC.

This chain uses TRBV15 with TRBJ1-5; D is unclear. The germline V gene has CDR1 LNHNV and CDR2 YYDKDF (reference sequence). V shed 8 bases and J shed 7 bases, with 18 bases lying between them. The CDR3 covers 14 residues. CDR3 loop: CATGRPVLRQPQHF. CDR3 DNA sequence: TGTGCCACCGGTCGCCCGGTTCTGAGGCAGCCCCAGCATTTT. The whole variable domain, remainder taken from reference TRBV15 and TRBJ1-5, is DAMVIQNPRYQVTQFGKPVTLSCSQTLNHNVMYWYQQKSSQAPKLLFHYYDKDFNNEADTPDNFQSRRPNTSFCFLDIRSPGLGDTAMYLCATGRPVLRQPQHFGDGTRLSIL.

This clone was counted only a few times. This CDR3 reads CASNPVWGNQPQHF. DNA for the CDR3: TGTGCCAGCAATCCCGTCTGGGGGAATCAGCCCCAGCATTTT. The V and J genes are TRBV6-5 and TRBJ1-5, with a tentative D call TRBD1 (5 bases). Trimming pared 7 bases from V and 4 bases from J, leaving 14 bases between. Germline V CDR1 and CDR2: MNHEY, SVGAGI. CDR3 size: 14 residues.

The chain carries TRBV5-5 and TRBJ1-5; D may be TRBD1 (5 bases). The CDR3 totals 13 residues. The V and J ends lost 4 bases and 4 bases respectively, with 9 bases between them. Germline CDR1 reads SGHKS; CDR2 reads YYEKEE (reference sequence). CDR3 amino acids: CASSRGENQPQHF. The CDR3 region has the DNA TGTGCCAGCAGCAGGGGCGAGAATCAGCCCCAGCATTTT.

This clone was seen once. The chain combines TRBV15 with TRBJ2-7, with D perhaps TRBD1 (6 bases). V was cut by 3 bases and J by 0 bases, with 18 bases left in between. Germline V gene lookup returns CDR1 LNHNV and CDR2 YYDKDF (reference sequence). This CDR3 has 17 residues. The CDR3, as DNA: TGTGCCACCAGCAGCGTGACCGACAGGTCATACTCCTACGAGCAGTACTTC. Its protein product is CATSSVTDRSYSYEQYF.

V usage is TRBV10-1 and J usage is TRBJ2-1, with 10 nucleotides matching TRBD1. Germline trimming cut 4 bases from V and 6 bases from J; bases unmatched to any gene: 3. In germline, CDR1 is WNHNN, CDR2 SYGVQD (reference sequence). There are 14 residues in the CDR3. As DNA, the CDR3 is TGCGCCAGCAGTGCCCGGGACAGGGGCAATGAGCAGTTCTTC. It yields the protein CASSARDRGNEQFF.

The V and J genes are TRBV7-2 and TRBJ1-6; D possibly corresponds to TRBD1 (6 bases). This CDR3 comprises 15 residues. The V gene's germline CDR1 is SGHTA and CDR2 FQGNSA. With 5 bases removed from V and 5 bases from J, the gap between germline ends came to 13 bases. CDR3 sequence (DNA): TGTGCCAGCAGCACCCGACAGGATCATAATTCACCCCTCCACTTT. Its protein product is CASSTRQDHNSPLHF.

The chain recombines TRBV4-2 with TRBJ2-4; 11 bases are a match to TRBD2. V lost 4 bases, J lost 3 bases, and 14 bases stayed unmatched. The CDR3 consists of 19 residues. Germline CDR1 and CDR2: LGHNA and YNFKEQ. The CDR3 region is CASSLYTSGGEWGKNIQYF. CDR3 in DNA: TGTGCCAGCAGCCTCTACACTAGCGGGGGCGAGTGGGGCAAAAACATTCAGTACTTC.